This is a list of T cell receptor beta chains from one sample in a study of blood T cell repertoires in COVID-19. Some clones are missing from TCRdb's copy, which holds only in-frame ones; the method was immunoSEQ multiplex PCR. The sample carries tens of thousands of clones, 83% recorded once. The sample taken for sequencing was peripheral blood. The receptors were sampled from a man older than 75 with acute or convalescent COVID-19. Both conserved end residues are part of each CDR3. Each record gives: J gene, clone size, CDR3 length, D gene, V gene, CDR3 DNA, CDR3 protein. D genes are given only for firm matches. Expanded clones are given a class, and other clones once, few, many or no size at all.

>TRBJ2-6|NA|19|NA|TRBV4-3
TGCGCCAGCAGCCAAGTGTGGGGGGGCGCTAGGTCTGGGGCCAACGTCCTGACTTTC
CASSQVWGGARSGANVLTF
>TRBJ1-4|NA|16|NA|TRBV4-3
TGCGCCAGCAGCCAAGCCCGGGGGGCTTCTAATGAAAAACTGTTTTTT
CASSQARGASNEKLFF
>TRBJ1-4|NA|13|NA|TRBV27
TGTGCCAGCAGGGGCCTCCCGGGGTGGAAACTGTTTTTT
CASRGLPGWKLFF
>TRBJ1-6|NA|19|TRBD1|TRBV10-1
TGCGCCAGCAGTGCTCCGGGACAGGGGCGGAATAGGAATAATTCACCCCTCCACTTT
CASSAPGQGRNRNNSPLHF
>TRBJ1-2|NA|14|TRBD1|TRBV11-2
TGTGCCAGCAGCTTAACAGGGGGCACCTATGGCTACACCTTC
CASSLTGGTYGYTF
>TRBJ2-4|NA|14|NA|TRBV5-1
TGCGCCAGCAGACCAGGACAGGCCAAAAACATTCAGTACTTC
CASRPGQAKNIQYF
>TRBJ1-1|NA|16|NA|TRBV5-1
TGCGCCAGCAGCTTGAGGGGGTCAGTAATGAACACTGAAGCTTTCTTT
CASSLRGSVMNTEAFF
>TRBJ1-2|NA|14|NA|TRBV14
TGTGCCAGCAGCCCGACAGTGATTAACTATGGCTACACCTTC
CASSPTVINYGYTF
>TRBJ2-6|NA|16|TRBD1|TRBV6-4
TGTGCCAGCAGTTCCGGGACAGGGACTGGGGCCAACGTCCTGACTTTC
CASSSGTGTGANVLTF
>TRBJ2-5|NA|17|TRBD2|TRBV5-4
TGTGCCAGCAGCTTGGTCGTCCTAGCGGGGTTTCAAGAGACCCAGTACTTC
CASSLVVLAGFQETQYF
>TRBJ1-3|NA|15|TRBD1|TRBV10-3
TGTGCCATCGGAGGGGGCGCCACCACTGGAAACACCATATATTTT
CAIGGGATTGNTIYF
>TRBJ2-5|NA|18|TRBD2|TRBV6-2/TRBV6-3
TGTGCCAGCAGTTACGCAAGACTACTAGCGGGAGTTGAGGAGACCCAGTACTTC
CASSYARLLAGVEETQYF
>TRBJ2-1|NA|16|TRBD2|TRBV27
TGTGCCAGCAGTTTCTCTAGCGGGAGGGCCTACAATGAGCAGTTCTTC
CASSFSSGRAYNEQFF
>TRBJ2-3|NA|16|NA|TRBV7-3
TGTGCCAGCAGCTTAACGGCACAGACAAGCACAGATACGCAGTATTTT
CASSLTAQTSTDTQYF
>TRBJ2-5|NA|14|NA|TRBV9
TGTGCCAGCAGCCCCCGGACAGACCAAGAGACCCAGTACTTC
CASSPRTDQETQYF
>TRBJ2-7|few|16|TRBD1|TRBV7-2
TGTGCCAGCAGCTACACATGGGGTACGACAGGGCTCGAGCAGTACTTC
CASSYTWGTTGLEQYF
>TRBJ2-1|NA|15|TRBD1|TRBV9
TGTGCCAGCAGCACTCGGACAGGGGGCCTCGATGAGCAGTTCTTC
CASSTRTGGLDEQFF
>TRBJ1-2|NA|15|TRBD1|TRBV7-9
TGTGCCAGCAGCTGGCCGACAGGGGGATTGGGAGGCTACACCTTC
CASSWPTGGLGGYTF
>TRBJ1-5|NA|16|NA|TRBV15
TGTGCCACCAGCAGAGATAGGCGCGGCCCAAATCAGCCCCAGCATTTT
CATSRDRRGPNQPQHF
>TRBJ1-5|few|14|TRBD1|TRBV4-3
TGCGCCAGCAGCCATATACAGGGGAATCAGCCCCAGCATTTT
CASSHIQGNQPQHF
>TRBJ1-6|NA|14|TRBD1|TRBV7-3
TGTGCCAGCAGCTCGACAGGGGGAAATTCACCCCTCCACTTT
CASSSTGGNSPLHF
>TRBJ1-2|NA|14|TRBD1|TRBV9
TGTGCCAGCAGCGATCGACAGGGAAACTATGGCTACACCTTC
CASSDRQGNYGYTF
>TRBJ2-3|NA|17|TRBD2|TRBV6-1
TGTGCCAGCAGTGAAGCGAGGGGACTAGCGCGTCAAGTTACGCAGTATTTT
CASSEARGLARQVTQYF
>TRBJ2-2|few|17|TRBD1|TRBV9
TGTGCCAGCAGCGTACCGGGACAGGGATTGACCACCGGGGAGCTGTTTTTT
CASSVPGQGLTTGELFF
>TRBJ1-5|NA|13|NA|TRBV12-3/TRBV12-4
TGTGCCAGCAGCCGGGATATCAATCAGCCCCAGCATTTT
CASSRDINQPQHF
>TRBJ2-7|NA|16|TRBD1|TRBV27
TGTGCCAGCAGTCTGAAGACAGGGGAGAGGGCCTACGAGCAGTACTTC
CASSLKTGERAYEQYF
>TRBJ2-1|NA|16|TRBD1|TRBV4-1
TGCGCCAGCAGCCAAGTGACAGGGGTTTCCTACAATGAGCAGTTCTTC
CASSQVTGVSYNEQFF
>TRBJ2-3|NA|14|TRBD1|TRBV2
TGTGCCAGCAGTGTCTACAGGGGTACAGATACGCAGTATTTT
CASSVYRGTDTQYF
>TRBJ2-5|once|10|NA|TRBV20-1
TGCAGTGCCCAGAAAGAGACCCAGTACTTC
CSAQKETQYF
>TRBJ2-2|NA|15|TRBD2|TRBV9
TGTGCCAGCAGCTCTACTAGCGACTTCACCGGGGAGCTGTTTTTT
CASSSTSDFTGELFF
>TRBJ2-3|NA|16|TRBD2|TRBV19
TGTGCCAGTAATCATGCGGGGGGGGCTAGCACAGATACGCAGTATTTT
CASNHAGGASTDTQYF
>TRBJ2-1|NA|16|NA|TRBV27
TGTGCCAGCAGTGCCTACGGGGGTTCTACCTGGGATGAGCAGTTCTTC
CASSAYGGSTWDEQFF
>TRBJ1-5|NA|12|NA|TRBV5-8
TGTGCCAGCAGCTTGGCGGTTCAGCCCCAGCATTTT
CASSLAVQPQHF
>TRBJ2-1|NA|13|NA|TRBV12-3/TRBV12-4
TGTGCCAGCAACCTGAGGGAAGAGGGTGAGCAGTTCTTC
CASNLREEGEQFF
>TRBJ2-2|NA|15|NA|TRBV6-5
TGTGCCAGCAGTTACGGTCAGGGGAGCACCGGGGAGCTGTTTTTT
CASSYGQGSTGELFF
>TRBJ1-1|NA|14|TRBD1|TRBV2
TGTGCCAGCAGTGGGGACAGGGGGCGGACTGAAGCTTTCTTT
CASSGDRGRTEAFF
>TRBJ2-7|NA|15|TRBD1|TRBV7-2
TGTGCCAGCAGCTTACGGGCAGGGGGCTCGTACGAGCAGTACTTC
CASSLRAGGSYEQYF
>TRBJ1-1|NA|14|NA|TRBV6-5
TGTGCCACCAGCGCCCTCGAGGGCGGGACTGAAGCTTTCTTT
CATSALEGGTEAFF
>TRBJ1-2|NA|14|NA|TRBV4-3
TGCGCCAGCAGCCAAGAAGCGGTCAGCTATGGCTACACCTTC
CASSQEAVSYGYTF
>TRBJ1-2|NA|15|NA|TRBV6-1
TGTGCCAGCAGTGAAGGGCCAGGCGCTAACTATGGCTACACCTTC
CASSEGPGANYGYTF
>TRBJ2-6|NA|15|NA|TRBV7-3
TGTGCCAGCAGCCGAGGCCTCTCTGGGGCCAACGTCCTGACTTTC
CASSRGLSGANVLTF
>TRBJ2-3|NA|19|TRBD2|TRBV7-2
TGTGCCAGCAGCTTGACTAGCGGGAGGGTCCTCACACACACAGATACGCAGTATTTT
CASSLTSGRVLTHTDTQYF
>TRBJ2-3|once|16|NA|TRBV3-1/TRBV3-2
TGTGCCAGCAGCCAAGATTATGGCCAGCAGGGAGATACGCAGTATTTT
CASSQDYGQQGDTQYF
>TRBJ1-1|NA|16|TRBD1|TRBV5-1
TGCGCCAGCAGCTTAGAACTAGGACAGGTGAACACTGAAGCTTTCTTT
CASSLELGQVNTEAFF
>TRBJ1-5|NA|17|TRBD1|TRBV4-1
TGCGCCAGCAGCCAAGAGGGGACAGGGATCCGCAATCAGCCCCAGCATTTT
CASSQEGTGIRNQPQHF
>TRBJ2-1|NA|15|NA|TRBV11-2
TGTGCCAGCAGCTTAGATGGAGCGGGTACGGATGAGCAGTTCTTC
CASSLDGAGTDEQFF
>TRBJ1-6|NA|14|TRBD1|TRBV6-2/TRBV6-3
TGTGCCAGCAGTTACGGGACAGGAGGCGGACCCCTCCACTTT
CASSYGTGGGPLHF
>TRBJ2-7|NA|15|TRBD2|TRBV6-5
TGTGCCAGCACCCTGACTAGCGGGAGAGTGTACGAGCAGTACTTC
CASTLTSGRVYEQYF
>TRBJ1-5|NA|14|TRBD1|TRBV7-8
TGTGCCAGCAGCACTACCGACAGGGATCAGCCCCAGCATTTT
CASSTTDRDQPQHF
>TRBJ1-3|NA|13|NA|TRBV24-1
TGTGCCACCAGTGAGACGGGGAGAAACACCATATATTTT
CATSETGRNTIYF
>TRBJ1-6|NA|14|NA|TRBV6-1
TGTGCCAGCAGTGAGGGGGGGCCTAATTCACCCCTCCACTTT
CASSEGGPNSPLHF
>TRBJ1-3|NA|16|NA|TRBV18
TGTGCCAGCTCACCGGGACACTCGACCTCTGGAAACACCATATATTTT
CASSPGHSTSGNTIYF
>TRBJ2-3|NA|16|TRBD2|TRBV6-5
TGTGCCAGCAGTTTCGGACTAGCGGGGAGCACAGATACGCAGTATTTT
CASSFGLAGSTDTQYF
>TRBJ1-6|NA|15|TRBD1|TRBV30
TGTGCCTGGAGTTTCCGGGACAGGGACAATTCACCCCTCCACTTT
CAWSFRDRDNSPLHF
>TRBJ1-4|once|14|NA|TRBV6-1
TGTGCCAGCAGTGAATGGCGAGGGGGTGAAAAACTGTTTTTT
CASSEWRGGEKLFF
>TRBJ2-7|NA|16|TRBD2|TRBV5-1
TGCGCCAGCAGCTCGGGAACTGGACTAGCGGGGAGCGAGCAGTACTTC
CASSSGTGLAGSEQYF